These T cell receptor beta chains were read from a single sample in a study of OX40 agonist ivuxolimab in advanced cancers. Measured with immunoSEQ multiplex PCR; TCRdb has only the in-frame clones, and not every one. Among 50,000 to 60,000 clones listed, roughly 90% were seen once. Sample: CD4+ or CD8+ T cells sorted from blood, taken in a trial of the OX40 agonist ivuxolimab. All receptors come from an adult with an advanced solid tumor such as melanoma, head and neck, liver or kidney cancer. Each CDR3 is given with its conserved first and last residue. A D gene is named only where the DNA matches it firmly. Clone sizes are given selectively: once, few, many, or a class where the clone is expanded.

-,TRBJ2-5,TRBV18,-,TGTGCCAGCTCGCCGGGGGTCCAAGAGACCCAGTACTTC,CASSPGVQETQYF
TRBD1,TRBJ1-1,TRBV6-1,-,TGTGCCAGCAGTGAAGAGGGTTGGGCAGGGGGCTATCGTGCTGAAGCTTTCTTT,CASSEEGWAGGYRAEAFF
TRBD1,TRBJ1-3,TRBV5-5,-,TGTGCCAGCAGCTTTCAAAGCCCGGGACAGGCTGGAAACACCATATATTTT,CASSFQSPGQAGNTIYF
TRBD2,TRBJ2-5,TRBV19,-,TGTGCCAGTAGTACCCGGGGGGGACTGCAAGAGACCCAGTACTTC,CASSTRGGLQETQYF
-,TRBJ2-5,TRBV6-1,few,TGTGCCAGCAAGTCGGGGGGCCGGGAGACCCAGTACTTC,CASKSGGRETQYF
-,TRBJ1-1,TRBV9,-,TGTGCCAGCAGCGTAGACGCAGGGGCCAACACTGAAGCTTTCTTT,CASSVDAGANTEAFF
TRBD1,TRBJ2-7,TRBV6-5,once,TGTGCCAGCAGTGCCCCGGGACAGGGCATCCACGAGCAGTACTTC,CASSAPGQGIHEQYF
-,TRBJ2-7,TRBV5-4,-,TGTGCCAGCAGGGGGGTTGGAAACTACGAGCAGTACTTC,CASRGVGNYEQYF
-,TRBJ2-2,TRBV7-3,-,TGTGCCAGCAGCTTAGGCAGAGACGGGAACACCGGGGAGCTGTTTTTT,CASSLGRDGNTGELFF
-,TRBJ1-1,TRBV5-4,-,TGTGCCGGCAGCTTGGAACTGAACACTGAAGCTTTCTTT,CAGSLELNTEAFF
TRBD2,TRBJ2-2,TRBV11-3,-,TGTGCCAGCAGCTTGGGGACTAGCGGGTTCTTTGTGATCGGGGAGCTGTTTTTT,CASSLGTSGFFVIGELFF
TRBD1,TRBJ2-7,TRBV5-1,-,TGCGCCAGCAGCCCCTTACCTGCGGGACAGGGGTACGAGCAGTACTTC,CASSPLPAGQGYEQYF
TRBD1,TRBJ1-4,TRBV28,-,TGTGCCAGCAGCCCGGGACAGGGGAGAGAAAAACTGTTTTTT,CASSPGQGREKLFF
-,TRBJ2-3,TRBV29-1,-,TGCAGCGGTGGAGAACCTGCCTCCACAGATACGCAGTATTTT,CSGGEPASTDTQYF
-,TRBJ2-2,TRBV4-1,-,TGCGCCAGCAGCCAACAGCCCGGTAACACCGGGGAGCTGTTTTTT,CASSQQPGNTGELFF
-,TRBJ2-1,TRBV7-2,-,TGTGCCAGCAGCCTCGTGGGGGGGCTCTACAATGAGCAGTTCTTC,CASSLVGGLYNEQFF
-,TRBJ2-3,TRBV30,-,TGTGCCTGGAGTGTCCTAGGGCTCTCCACAGATACGCAGTATTTT,CAWSVLGLSTDTQYF
-,TRBJ2-5,TRBV28,-,TGTGCCAGCAGAGGACAAGAGACCCAGTACTTC,CASRGQETQYF
-,TRBJ1-3,TRBV9,-,TGTGCCAGCAGCGTAGAAGGGACCCCTGGAAACACCATATATTTT,CASSVEGTPGNTIYF
TRBD2,TRBJ2-1,TRBV10-3,-,TGTGCCATCAGTGAGTCACCTAGCGGGACCAACTACAATGAGCAGTTCTTC,CAISESPSGTNYNEQFF
TRBD1,TRBJ1-2,TRBV29-1,-,TGCAGCGCACGGACAGGGCATGGCTACACCTTC,CSARTGHGYTF
TRBD2,TRBJ2-1,TRBV19,few,TGTGCCAGTAGTAGGGGTGGGAGGGCCGCCGGCAATGAGCAGTTCTTC,CASSRGGRAAGNEQFF
-,TRBJ2-5,TRBV19,-,TGTGCCAGTAGTATAGTGGGAGTTGGAGAGACCCAGTACTTC,CASSIVGVGETQYF
-,TRBJ1-1,TRBV12-5,once,TGTGCTAGTGGTGCCCTGAGAAGGAACACTGAAGCTTTCTTT,CASGALRRNTEAFF
TRBD1,TRBJ1-5,TRBV19,-,TGTGCCAGTAGTCCCCAGACAGGGCATCAGCCCCAGCATTTT,CASSPQTGHQPQHF
-,TRBJ1-1,TRBV6-6,-,TGTGCCAGCAGTCCCCGAGAGGCCAGCACTGAAGCTTTCTTT,CASSPREASTEAFF
TRBD2,TRBJ2-1,TRBV2,-,TGTGCCAGTTGCGGACTAGCGAGAGACAATGAGCAGTTCTTC,CASCGLARDNEQFF
TRBD2,TRBJ2-3,TRBV6-1,-,TGTGCCAGCAGTGAAGGAGTAGCGGGGGGAGATACGCAGTATTTT,CASSEGVAGGDTQYF
TRBD2,TRBJ2-7,TRBV28,-,TGTGCCAGCAGTACTAGCGGGGGATCCTACGAGCAGTACTTC,CASSTSGGSYEQYF
TRBD2,TRBJ2-1,TRBV15,-,TGTGCCACCAGCAGCGGACTAGCGGGCTCCTACAATGAGCAGTTCTTC,CATSSGLAGSYNEQFF
-,TRBJ2-5,TRBV28,-,TGTGCCAGCAGTTTTCTAAACTCGAACCAAGAGACCCAGTACTTC,CASSFLNSNQETQYF
TRBD2,TRBJ2-1,TRBV9,-,TGTGCCAGCAGCATAGGACTAGCGGGAGGGGGTGAGCAGTTCTTC,CASSIGLAGGGEQFF
-,TRBJ2-1,TRBV15,-,TGTGCCACCAGCAGAGACATACAGGGCATCTACAATGAGCAGTTCTTC,CATSRDIQGIYNEQFF
-,TRBJ2-5,TRBV6-1,-,TGTGCCAGCGCGGGGATACCCCAAGAGACCCAGTACTTC,CASAGIPQETQYF
TRBD1,TRBJ1-1,TRBV6-6,-,TGTGCCACCGTCGACAGGGAGTCGGGGATGAACACTGAAGCTTTCTTT,CATVDRESGMNTEAFF
-,TRBJ2-1,TRBV20-1,once,TGCAGTGCTAGGTTAGCAGTGGAGCAGTTCTTC,CSARLAVEQFF
-,TRBJ2-7,TRBV2,-,TGTGCCAGCAGTGACTGGGCCTACGAGCAGTACTTC,CASSDWAYEQYF
-,TRBJ1-3,TRBV20-1,-,TGCAGGGAACGTCAGCGAAACACCATATATTTT,CRERQRNTIYF
-,TRBJ2-7,TRBV19,few,TGTGCCAGTAGTACCCTACAGGGTTTCTACGAGCAGTACTTC,CASSTLQGFYEQYF
-,TRBJ1-6,TRBV5-1,-,TGCGCCAGCAGCTTGGGAGAAAAGGGTTCACCCCTCCACTTT,CASSLGEKGSPLHF
-,TRBJ1-1,TRBV5-6,-,TGTGCCAGCAGGTTACTGACAGGTTACACTGAAGCTTTCTTT,CASRLLTGYTEAFF
TRBD2,TRBJ2-1,TRBV29-1,-,TGCAGCGGCGACGAATCCGGGACTAGCGGGGGCTATGAGCAGTTCTTC,CSGDESGTSGGYEQFF
TRBD2,TRBJ2-7,TRBV6-5,once,TGTGCCAGCAGTTACTCAGGCGGGGGATTTCCCTACGAGCAGTACTTC,CASSYSGGGFPYEQYF
-,TRBJ2-2,TRBV21-1,-,TGTGCCAGCAGCCACACGGGACTAGCGGGATTACACCGGGGAGCTGTTTTT,CASSHTGLAGLHRGAVF
TRBD1,TRBJ2-7,TRBV5-1,-,TGCGCCAGCAGCATGGGACAGGGTTTCACCTACGAGCAGTACTTC,CASSMGQGFTYEQYF
-,TRBJ2-7,TRBV10-3,-,TGTGCCATCGGGGAGGGACCTAGGGGGGCCTACGAGCAGTACTTC,CAIGEGPRGAYEQYF
-,TRBJ1-1,TRBV28,few,TGTGCCAGCGAACCCTTCAGGGGACTGAACACTGAAGCTTTCTTT,CASEPFRGLNTEAFF
-,TRBJ2-7,TRBV5-5,-,TGTGCCACCCAAAAACGGGACGACCTCTACGAGCAGTACTTC,CATQKRDDLYEQYF
TRBD1,TRBJ2-4,TRBV6-5,-,TGTGCCAGCAGCAGGGGGCTAGCCAAAAACATTCAGTACTTC,CASSRGLAKNIQYF
-,TRBJ2-2,TRBV23-1,-,TGCGCCAGCAGACAGGGTTGGGACACCGGGGAGCTGTTTTTT,CASRQGWDTGELFF
TRBD2,TRBJ2-7,TRBV6-1,-,TGTGCCAGCAGTCCCCCTTACTCTAGCGGCTACGAGCAGTACTTC,CASSPPYSSGYEQYF
TRBD1,TRBJ2-4,TRBV15,-,TGTGCCACCAGCAGAGATCAGGGGGCGTGGGCCAAAAACATTCAGTACTTC,CATSRDQGAWAKNIQYF
-,TRBJ1-1,TRBV5-4,-,TGTGCCAGCAGCTTGGATCGGAGGGGGATGAACACTGAAGCTTTCTTT,CASSLDRRGMNTEAFF
-,TRBJ2-7,TRBV5-1,-,TGCGCCAGCAGCTTGGGACTTGTCTACGAGCAGTACTTC,CASSLGLVYEQYF
TRBD1,TRBJ1-1,TRBV6-6,-,TGTGCCAGCAGTCCTGGAGACAGGGGGGACACTGAAGCTTTCTTT,CASSPGDRGDTEAFF